The 5 T cell receptor beta chains reported below all come from one sample, sequenced in a study of cytomegalovirus exposure and HLA in healthy donors. Data came from immunoSEQ multiplex PCR; TCRdb stores just in-frame clones and leaves some out. This sample yields roughly 250,000 clones, of which 90% are seen a single time; about 0.36% belongs to the top ten. The sequencing sample was made of PBMCs. These receptors were obtained from a woman aged 18-29 years in good health and CMV-seronegative.

The V call is TRBV9, the J call TRBJ2-7, with 9 bases identical to TRBD2. The germline gives CDR1 SGDLS, CDR2 YYNGEE. Trimming at V came to 2 bases and at J to 0 bases, leaving 9 bases not matched to a gene. CDR3 length: 17 residues. The CDR3 loop is CASSVDSGGPSSYEQYF. CDR3 DNA: TGTGCCAGCAGCGTGGATAGCGGGGGCCCCAGCTCCTACGAGCAGTACTTC.

The chain is built from TRBV28 and TRBJ2-3, with D perhaps matching TRBD1 (6 bases). Trimming cost V 3 bases and J 2 bases, with 12 bases left between them. This CDR3 has 15 amino acids. The germline CDR1 and CDR2 sequences are MDHEN and SYDVKM. CDR3 region: CASSLLQGATDTQYF. For the CDR3, the DNA is TGTGCCAGCAGTTTGTTACAGGGAGCCACAGATACGCAGTATTTT.

The V and J genes are TRBV6-5 and TRBJ2-5; D not resolved. V lost 0 bases and J 2 bases, leaving 7 bases between the germline ends. The CDR3 consists of 14 residues. From germline, CDR1 is MNHEY and CDR2 SVGAGI. Here the CDR3 DNA reads TGTGCCAGCAGTTACTCTGGGCAGCAAGAGACCCAGTACTTC. It specifies CASSYSGQQETQYF.

V is TRBV7-9 and J is TRBJ2-4; 7 bases agree with TRBD2. The V gene's germline CDR1 is SEHNR and CDR2 FQNEAQ (reference sequence). Losses at the gene ends were 5 bases for V and 6 bases for J; bases not matched to a gene: 7. This CDR3 spans 14 amino acids. As DNA, the CDR3 is TGTGCCAGCAGCACCGGGGAGGGCGGAAACATTCAGTACTTC. It is translated as CASSTGEGGNIQYF.

This clone was observed a single time. The J gene is TRBJ2-7, the V gene TRBV11-2; D gene unclear. Trimming left V 1 base short and J 5 bases short, with 18 bases between. CDR1 SGHAT and CDR2 FQNNGV come from the germline V gene. This CDR3 is built from 16 residues. In DNA, the CDR3 is TGTGCCAGCAGCTTAGGGGTGGAGACGACTTTCGACGAGCAGTACTTC. It yields the protein CASSLGVETTFDEQYF.